These 4 T cell receptor beta chains were all obtained from the same sample, sequenced in a study of a mutant IDH1 vaccine in newly diagnosed glioma. No antigen has been assigned to these receptors. Sequencing was performed with immunoSEQ multiplex PCR; in TCRdb, only in-frame clones are kept and a portion is missing. Among 25,000 to 30,000 clones, approximately 80% were seen once, and the ten largest hold over 15%. Time point in this sample: week 23, last vaccination. All doses held 300 ug of mutant IDH1 20-mer peptide, with topical imiquimod. The sample was PBMCs, taken from a glioma patient whose treatment included an IDH1 peptide vaccine. The receptors come from a woman under 40 with glioma.

This clone was seen once. The genes are TRBV5-1 and TRBJ2-7; D may be TRBD1 (6 bases). Trimming took off 3 bases at V and 1 base at J, with 8 bases between the two ends. Germline-derived CDR1 and CDR2 are SGHRS and YFSETQ. The CDR3 totals 13 residues. DNA of the CDR3: TGCGCCAGCAGCTCGGACAGTTCCTACGAGCAGTACTTC. It codes for CASSSDSSYEQYF.

V and J are TRBV6-1 and TRBJ2-7, with 9 bases aligning to TRBD2. V dropped 9 bases and J dropped 2; count of bases not matched to a gene: 5. This CDR3 is built from 13 residues. Germline values: CDR1 MNHNS, CDR2 SASEGT. This chain's CDR3 is CARAREGPYEQYF. The CDR3 DNA reads as TGTGCCAGGGCGCGGGAGGGCCCCTACGAGCAGTACTTC.

The chain carries TRBV6-6 and TRBJ2-4; D unresolved. The V end was cut by 3 bases, the J end by 7 bases, with 4 bases between. The CDR3 consists of 11 residues. Germline CDR1 and CDR2: MNHNY and SVGAGI (reference sequence). CDR3 bases: TGTGCCAGCAGTTATGAGAACATTCAGTACTTC. It is translated as CASSYENIQYF.

The chain carries TRBV7-2 and TRBJ1-2; 11 bases match TRBD1. Germline CDR1 SGHTA, CDR2 FQGNSA. The CDR3 has 16 amino acids. V lost 4 bases, J lost 8 bases, and 12 bases stayed unmatched. DNA for the CDR3: TGTGCCAGCAGCTCCCTGGGACAGGGGGAACAACGGGGCTACACCTTC. Translated, it gives CASSSLGQGEQRGYTF. Full variable domain (rest looked up from reference TRBV7-2 and TRBJ1-2): GAGVSQSPSNKVTEKGKDVELRCDPISGHTALYWYRQSLGQGLEFLIYFQGNSAPDKSGLPSDRFSAERTGGSVSTLTIQRTQQEDSAVYLCASSSLGQGEQRGYTFGSGTRLTVV.